Shown below are 32 T cell receptor beta chains from a single sample sequenced in a study of blood T cell repertoires in COVID-19 (dated by TCRdb to 2018 to 2021). The library was produced with the immunoSEQ multiplex PCR assay. In its TCRdb copy, this immuneACCESS table keeps in-frame sequences only and misses some clones. Where compared with another copy, unresolved V genes explain less than half of these, and the others have no known cause. For this sample the table gives about 200,000 clones, of which about 88% were detected only once. The ten largest make up 20% to 25% of the sample. Sequencing was done on a sample of PBMCs or T cells enriched from blood (not recorded which). These receptors originate from a middle-aged woman in a cohort exposed to, infected with or recovered from COVID-19 (not recorded which).

The chain is built from TRBV20-1 and TRBJ2-5; D gene unclear. V lost 2 bases and J lost 3, with 4 bases in between. The V gene's germline CDR1 is DFQATT and CDR2 SNEGSKA (reference sequence). The CDR3 is 11 residues long. This chain's CDR3 is CSARIEETQYF. In DNA, the CDR3 is TGCAGTGCTAGAATCGAAGAGACCCAGTACTTC.

The chain has TRBV27 and TRBJ2-7, with TRBD1 identical over 8 bases. The CDR3 is 15 amino acids. In germline, CDR1 is MNHEY, CDR2 SMNVEV (reference sequence). V was pared by 5 bases and J by 2 bases, with 8 bases of the junction left unmatched. CDR3 protein: CASSPTGTGAYEQYF. DNA of the CDR3: TGTGCCAGCAGTCCGACCGGGACAGGAGCCTACGAGCAGTACTTC.

The genes are TRBV6-1 and TRBJ1-1; no reliable D call. V was trimmed by 2 bases and J by 2 bases, leaving 12 bases between them. CDR1 MNHNS and CDR2 SASEGT come from the germline V gene. The CDR3 extends over 15 amino acids. The CDR3 loop reads CASSEMREPNTEAFF. The CDR3 coding sequence is TGTGCCAGCAGTGAAATGAGGGAGCCAAACACTGAAGCTTTCTTT.

V and J are TRBV4-1 and TRBJ2-7, with TRBD1 matching over 9 bases. This CDR3 is built from 18 residues. Germline CDR1 is MGHRA and CDR2 is YSYEKL. The V segment lost 4 bases and the J segment 7 bases; nucleotides outside the gene matches: 20. In DNA form, the CDR3 reads TGCGCCAGCAGCCGAACAACCGGTGGGACAGGGCCCTCTAGGGAGCAGTACTTC. Translating it yields CASSRTTGGTGPSREQYF.

The rearrangement links TRBV27 to TRBJ2-7; 11 bases fit TRBD2. After removal of 5 bases from V and 3 bases from J, the junction contained 3 bases not matched to a gene. CDR1 is MNHEY, CDR2 SMNVEV, per germline (reference sequence). This CDR3 has 14 amino acids. The DNA for the CDR3 is TGTGCCAGCAGTCTAGCGGGGGGCTACTACGAGCAGTACTTC. It translates to CASSLAGGYYEQYF.

In DNA, the CDR3 is TGTGCCAGCAGCTTCGGACAGAGCTCTGGAAACACCATATATTTT. Protein product: CASSFGQSSGNTIYF. This chain connects TRBV11-2 to TRBJ1-3; D may be TRBD1 (6 bases). V was pared by 3 bases and J by 0 bases, with 9 bases between. CDR1 is SGHAT, CDR2 FQNNGV, per germline. The CDR3 extends over 15 amino acids.

Only one count was recorded for this clone. V is TRBV13 and J is TRBJ2-7, with 8 nucleotides matching TRBD1. The CDR3 consists of 15 residues. V dropped 5 bases and J dropped 0; count of bases not matched to a gene: 6. Looked up from germline, CDR1 is PRHDT and CDR2 is FYEKMQ (reference sequence). The CDR3 nucleotides are TGTGCCAGCAGCGTACAGGGGGGCCGCTCCTACGAGCAGTACTTC. This codes for CASSVQGGRSYEQYF.

CDR3 bases: TGTGCCAGCAGTTTACAGGGTATTCCAGATACGCAGTATTTT. Residues: CASSLQGIPDTQYF. The chain couples TRBV27 to TRBJ2-3; possible D gene TRBD1, 5 bases. Germline CDR1 and CDR2: MNHEY and SMNVEV (reference sequence). Trimming took off 2 bases at V and 4 bases at J, with 10 bases between the two ends. There are 14 residues in the CDR3.

The chain uses TRBV4-1 and TRBJ1-5; 7 bases fit TRBD1. CDR1 and CDR2 from the germline V gene are MGHRA and YSYEKL. The V gene end was trimmed by 4 bases and the J gene end by 1 base; junction bases not matched to a gene: 7. The CDR3 runs 16 residues. This CDR3 is CASSRGRDSSNQPQHF. The CDR3 DNA follows: TGCGCCAGCAGCCGCGGGCGGGACAGCAGCAATCAGCCCCAGCATTTT.

The CDR3 is CASSLTGAEAFF. The CDR3 DNA reads as TGTGCCAGCAGCTTAACAGGGGCTGAAGCTTTCTTT. The rearrangement joins TRBV7-9 to TRBJ1-1, with TRBD1 matching 7 bases. The CDR3 covers 12 residues. Germline-derived CDR1 and CDR2 are SEHNR and FQNEAQ (reference sequence). V was pared by 2 bases and J by 6 bases, with 0 bases of the junction left unmatched.

The chain recombines TRBV29-1 with TRBJ1-2; TRBD1 is a possible D gene (6 bases). Per germline, CDR1 SQVTM and CDR2 ANQGSEA. The CDR3 totals 12 residues. The V end was cut by 5 bases, the J end by 8 bases, with 15 bases between. CDR3: CSVPVQGEGYTF. CDR3 DNA: TGCAGCGTTCCCGTACAGGGTGAGGGCTACACCTTC. Full variable domain (remainder filled in from reference TRBV29-1 and TRBJ1-2): SAVISQKPSRDICQRGTSLTIQCQVDSQVTMMFWYRQQPGQSLTLIATANQGSEATYESGFVIDKFPISRPNLTFSTLTVSNMSPEDSSIYLCSVPVQGEGYTFGSGTRLTVV.

As regards this clone: Different DNA sequences within this sample yield the same CDR3. This chain joins TRBV6-5 and TRBJ1-2; D perhaps matches TRBD1 (5 bases). Germline V lookup: CDR1 MNHEY, CDR2 SVGAGI. This CDR3 spans 11 amino acids. The V end was cut by 7 bases, the J end by 4 bases, with 7 bases between. The CDR3 reads CASKGLYGYTF. In DNA, the CDR3 is TGTGCCAGCAAGGGGCTCTATGGCTACACCTTC.

This chain joins TRBV28 and TRBJ2-5, with 11 bases identical to TRBD2. Germline lookup yields CDR1 MDHEN and CDR2 SYDVKM. V lost 3 bases, J lost 0 bases, and 6 bases stayed unmatched. CDR3 length: 17 amino acids. This chain's CDR3 is CASSLPTSGEYQETQYF. In nucleotides, the CDR3 is TGTGCCAGCAGTTTGCCGACTAGCGGGGAATACCAAGAGACCCAGTACTTC. Full variable domain (rest looked up from reference TRBV28 and TRBJ2-5): DVKVTQSSRYLVKRTGEKVFLECVQDMDHENMFWYRQDPGLGLRLIYFSYDVKMKEKGDIPEGYSVSREKKERFSLILESASTNQTSMYLCASSLPTSGEYQETQYFGPGTRLLVL.

The chain carries TRBV4-1 and TRBJ2-1; TRBD2 aligns across 15 bases. CDR1 MGHRA and CDR2 YSYEKL come from the germline V gene. The V segment lost 0 bases and the J segment 0 bases; nucleotides outside the gene matches: 6. The CDR3 covers 20 residues. DNA for the CDR3: TGCGCCAGCAGCCAAGATATGGGACTAGCGGGAGGCCACTCCTACAATGAGCAGTTCTTC. Its protein is CASSQDMGLAGGHSYNEQFF.

The rearrangement joins TRBV28 to TRBJ1-4; D not resolved. The CDR3 runs 14 residues. Germline loops: CDR1 MDHEN, CDR2 SYDVKM. The ends were cut back, 5 bases at V and 7 bases at J, with 14 bases in the middle. CDR3 sequence reads: CASSRAYRGEKLFF. The CDR3 DNA follows: TGTGCCAGCAGTAGAGCCTATCGGGGTGAAAAACTGTTTTTT.

This clone was seen just once. The gene calls are TRBV5-1 and TRBJ1-2; possible D gene TRBD1, 5 bases. There are 13 residues in the CDR3. V was trimmed by 4 bases and J by 3 bases, leaving 10 bases between them. Germline values: CDR1 SGHRS, CDR2 YFSETQ. The CDR3, as DNA: TGCGCCAGCAGCCCGACAGTAGACTATGGCTACACCTTC. It is translated as CASSPTVDYGYTF. Complete variable domain (other parts from reference TRBV5-1 and TRBJ1-2): KAGVTQTPRYLIKTRGQQVTLSCSPISGHRSVSWYQQTPGQGLQFLFEYFSETQRNKGNFPGRFSGRQFSNSRSEMNVSTLELGDSALYLCASSPTVDYGYTFGSGTRLTVV.

The chain recombines TRBV7-6 with TRBJ1-3; no reliable D call. The CDR3 length is 13 residues. From germline, CDR1 is SGHVS and CDR2 FNYEAQ. The V and J ends lost 4 bases and 6 bases respectively, with 10 bases between them. In DNA form, the CDR3 reads TGTGCCAGCAGCTCCAGGCATTCAAACACCATATATTTT. It codes for CASSSRHSNTIYF.

The chain couples TRBV27 to TRBJ1-5, with D perhaps TRBD1 (6 bases). The CDR3 is made up of 15 amino acids. In germline, CDR1 is MNHEY, CDR2 SMNVEV (reference sequence). V was shortened by 6 bases and J by 7 bases, with 19 bases between the two germline ends. CDR3 coding DNA: TGTGCCAGCAGCCCAAGGGGCAGGGGCAGGCAGCCCCAGCATTTT. Residues: CASSPRGRGRQPQHF.

This chain links TRBV4-1 with TRBJ2-7, with 7 bases identical to TRBD1. Looked up from germline, CDR1 is MGHRA and CDR2 is YSYEKL. The V and J ends lost 0 bases and 2 bases, in that order; junction bases with no gene match: 7. The CDR3 length is 16 residues. CDR3 sequence: CASSQELQGSTYEQYF. The CDR3 DNA is TGCGCCAGCAGCCAAGAACTACAGGGGTCGACCTACGAGCAGTACTTC.

The chain is built from TRBV27 and TRBJ1-1, with TRBD1 identical over 7 bases. Germline V CDR1 and CDR2: MNHEY, SMNVEV (reference sequence). V was clipped by 6 bases and J by 7 bases; unmatched bases: 5. CDR3 size: 12 residues. The CDR3 loop is CASSARTGEAFF. CDR3 DNA: TGTGCCAGCAGCGCAAGGACAGGTGAAGCTTTCTTT.

The gene calls are TRBV30 and TRBJ1-2; 7 bases map to TRBD1. Germline CDR1 reads GTSNPN; CDR2 reads SVGIG (reference sequence). The CDR3 is 15 residues long. V was pared by 5 bases and J by 0 bases, with 9 bases of the junction left unmatched. The CDR3 DNA follows: TGTGCCTGGGTAGACAGGGAGGTCCCTAACTATGGCTACACCTTC. Its protein is CAWVDREVPNYGYTF.

A single count supports this clone. The chain carries TRBV7-9 and TRBJ1-2; 11 nucleotides align to TRBD1. The trim removed 4 bases at V and 2 bases at J, leaving 15 bases unmatched. CDR3 size: 19 residues. In germline, CDR1 is SEHNR, CDR2 FQNEAQ (reference sequence). The CDR3, as DNA: TGTGCCAGCAGCTCCTCGACCCGGGACAGGGGGGTCTTAAACTATGGCTACACCTTC. Protein product: CASSSSTRDRGVLNYGYTF.

The rearrangement uses TRBV18 and TRBJ2-5, with TRBD1 matching over 7 bases. The trim removed 3 bases at V and 7 bases at J, leaving 5 bases unmatched. The CDR3 covers 13 residues. CDR1 is KGHSH and CDR2 is LQKENI in the germline V gene. The CDR3: CASSPSGGRTQYF. DNA of the CDR3: TGTGCCAGCTCACCTTCAGGGGGAAGGACCCAGTACTTC.

The chain uses TRBV6-6 and TRBJ2-7, with TRBD1 as a possible D gene (6 bases). Trimming removed 2 bases at V and 3 bases at J, with 14 bases between. This CDR3 has 15 amino acids. Germline V CDR1 and CDR2: MNHNY, SVGAGI (reference sequence). The CDR3 here is CASSYRQDRDYEQYF. DNA of the CDR3: TGTGCCAGCAGTTACCGACAGGACAGAGACTACGAGCAGTACTTC.

The V and J genes are TRBV19 and TRBJ1-5; unclear D gene. The CDR3 spans 13 residues. The V gene lost 5 bases and the J gene lost 7 bases, with 12 bases spanning the gap. CDR1 is LNHDA, CDR2 SQIVND, per germline (reference sequence). In nucleotides, the CDR3 is TGTGCCAGTAGTTTGAGTGGGAGGCAGCCCCAGCATTTT. Its protein product is CASSLSGRQPQHF.

The genes are TRBV6-2 or TRBV6-3 and TRBJ1-5; D remains ambiguous. Between the trimmed V and J ends, which lost 2 bases and 5 bases, there was a span of 7 bases. The germline V gene has CDR1 MNHEY and CDR2 SVGEGT. This CDR3 is 13 amino acids long. In DNA, the CDR3 is TGTGCCAGCAGTTACGATGCGTATCAGCCCCAGCATTTT. This sequence encodes CASSYDAYQPQHF.

The V call is TRBV13, the J call TRBJ2-5, with D uncertain. The CDR3 consists of 13 residues. Between the trimmed V and J ends, which lost 0 bases and 1 base, there was a span of 3 bases. Germline CDR1 reads PRHDT; CDR2 reads FYEKMQ (reference sequence). The DNA of the CDR3 is TGTGCCAGCAGCTTAGGCTCCCAAGAGACCCAGTACTTC. It specifies CASSLGSQETQYF.

In its sample, this clone was seen once. The V and J genes are TRBV13 and TRBJ1-6, with D tentatively TRBD1 (6 bases). Trimming took off 5 bases at V and 10 bases at J, with 18 bases between the two ends. Looked up from germline, CDR1 is PRHDT and CDR2 is FYEKMQ (reference sequence). The CDR3 runs 15 residues. The CDR3 sequence is CASSRTKGGGSPLHF. DNA for the CDR3: TGTGCCAGCAGCCGGACCAAGGGGGGAGGGTCACCCCTCCACTTT.

The chain uses TRBV9 and TRBJ2-3; 9 bases map to TRBD2. With 0 bases clipped from V and 3 bases from J, the junction kept 5 bases outside the gene matches. The length of the CDR3 is 16 residues. Germline CDR1 and CDR2: SGDLS and YYNGEE. The CDR3 nucleotides read TGTGCCAGCAGCGTAGAATTAGCGGGGGATACAGATACGCAGTATTTT. As protein: CASSVELAGDTDTQYF.

The V and J genes are TRBV6-4 and TRBJ1-2, with 11 bases fitting TRBD1. Germline assignment: CDR1 MRHNA and CDR2 SNTAGT. The V segment lost 6 bases and the J segment 4 bases; nucleotides outside the gene matches: 7. This CDR3 comprises 15 residues. The CDR3 here is CASRDRGPSAYGYTF. CDR3 DNA sequence: TGTGCCAGCAGGGACAGGGGGCCCTCGGCCTATGGCTACACCTTC.

The rearrangement joins TRBV14 to TRBJ2-3, with 9 nucleotides matching TRBD1. The germline CDR1 and CDR2 sequences are SGHDN and FVKESK. The junction had 11 bases not matched to a gene; V was cut back by 4 bases and J by 6 bases. The CDR3 consists of 16 residues. CDR3 in DNA: TGTGCCAGCAGCCCGATAGGGACAGGGTCGCGGGATACGCAGTATTTT. It is translated as CASSPIGTGSRDTQYF.

This chain uses TRBV9 with TRBJ1-1; D is undetermined. Germline V gene data show CDR1 as SGDLS and CDR2 as YYNGEE. CDR3 length equals 14 residues. Trimming shortened V by 3 bases and J by 1 base, and 10 bases separated the two germline ends. The CDR3 is CASSAAGGNTEAFF. CDR3 in DNA: TGTGCCAGCAGCGCGGCTGGAGGGAACACTGAAGCTTTCTTT.